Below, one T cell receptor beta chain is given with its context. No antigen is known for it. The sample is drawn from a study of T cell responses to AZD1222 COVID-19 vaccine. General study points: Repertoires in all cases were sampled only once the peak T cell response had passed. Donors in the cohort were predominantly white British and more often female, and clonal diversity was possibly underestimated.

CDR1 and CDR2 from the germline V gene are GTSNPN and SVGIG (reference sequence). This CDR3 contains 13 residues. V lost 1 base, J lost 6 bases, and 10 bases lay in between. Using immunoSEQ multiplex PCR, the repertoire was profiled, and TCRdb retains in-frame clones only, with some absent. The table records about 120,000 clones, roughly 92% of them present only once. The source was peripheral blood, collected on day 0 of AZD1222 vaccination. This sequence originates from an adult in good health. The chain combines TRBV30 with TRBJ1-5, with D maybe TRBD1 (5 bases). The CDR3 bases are TGTGCCTGGAGTGAGACAGCGGGTCAGCCCCAGCATTTT. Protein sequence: CAWSETAGQPQHF.